Below, 24 T cell receptor beta chains from the same sample are listed, as sequenced in a study of blood T cell repertoires in COVID-19. Sequenced by immunoSEQ multiplex PCR; TCRdb stores in-frame clones only, minus some. The sample holds approximately 330,000 clones, roughly 91% seen once. The specimen was PBMCs or T cells enriched from blood (not recorded which). The receptors were sampled from a woman aged 25 to 39 who had recovered from COVID-19.

The chain combines TRBV18 with TRBJ2-7; 10 positions match TRBD2. Trimming took 6 bases from V and 4 from J; bases not matched to a gene: 9. The CDR3 is 15 amino acids. Germline lookup yields CDR1 KGHSH and CDR2 LQKENI. The CDR3 reads CASSASGRASYEQYF. The CDR3 DNA sequence: TGTGCCAGCTCGGCGAGCGGGAGGGCCTCGTACGAGCAGTACTTC.

V and J are TRBV19 and TRBJ1-2, with 10 bases aligning to TRBD1. V lost 4 bases, J lost 4 bases, and 3 bases stayed unmatched. The CDR3 contains 14 residues. Per germline, CDR1 LNHDA and CDR2 SQIVND (reference sequence). Here the CDR3 reads CASSTRDRGYGYTF. CDR3 nucleotides: TGTGCCAGTAGTACGCGGGACAGGGGCTATGGCTACACCTTC.

This CDR3 is CSGRLAGNEQFF. In DNA form, the CDR3 reads TGCAGCGGCCGACTAGCCGGCAATGAGCAGTTCTTC. The genes are TRBV29-1 and TRBJ2-1, with TRBD2 matching over 7 bases. CDR3 length equals 12 residues. CDR1 and CDR2 from the germline V gene are SQVTM and ANQGSEA. V dropped 7 bases and J dropped 6; count of bases not matched to a gene: 6.

The gene calls are TRBV18 and TRBJ2-7; tentative D call: TRBD1 (5 bases). Germline V gene data show CDR1 as KGHSH and CDR2 as LQKENI. CDR3 size: 15 residues. V dropped 3 bases and J dropped 2 bases, with 14 bases sitting between them. In DNA form, the CDR3 reads TGTGCCAGCTCACCCTCCCCCAGGGCCACCTACGAGCAGTACTTC. It translates to CASSPSPRATYEQYF. The full variable domain, with the rest looked up from reference TRBV18 and TRBJ2-7, is NAGVMQNPRHLVRRRGQEARLRCSPMKGHSHVYWYRQLPEEGLKFMVYLQKENIIDESGMPKERFSAEFPKEGPSILRIQQVVRGDSAAYFCASSPSPRATYEQYFGPGTRLTVT.

V gene TRBV27 combines with J gene TRBJ1-1; 7 bases match TRBD1. The CDR3 loop spans 14 amino acids. Trimming cost V 6 bases and J 0 bases; bases outside gene matches: 4. Germline lookup yields CDR1 MNHEY and CDR2 SMNVEV (reference sequence). The CDR3 nucleotides read TGTGCCAGCAGGGAAACAGGGGTGAACACTGAAGCTTTCTTT. It is translated as CASRETGVNTEAFF.

This chain connects TRBV6-6 to TRBJ1-1, with 7 nucleotides matching TRBD1. This CDR3 is 14 amino acids long. Looked up from germline, CDR1 is MNHNY and CDR2 is SVGAGI (reference sequence). V was pared by 4 bases and J by 6 bases, with 8 bases of the junction left unmatched. The CDR3 DNA is TGTGCCAGCAGTTTCGACAGGGAAGGGGCTGAAGCTTTCTTT. As protein: CASSFDREGAEAFF.

The chain is built from TRBV5-1 and TRBJ2-3; maybe TRBD2 (6 bases). The CDR3 is 15 amino acids. V lost 2 bases to trimming and J lost 0 bases, with 10 bases between them. Germline values: CDR1 SGHRS, CDR2 YFSETQ. Here the CDR3 DNA reads TGCGCCAGCAGCTTTCGCGGAGGGAGCACAGATACGCAGTATTTT. This encodes CASSFRGGSTDTQYF.

The chain is built from TRBV7-3 and TRBJ1-2, with a weak D call TRBD1 (6 bases). The CDR3 totals 13 residues. V was trimmed by 5 bases and J by 8 bases, leaving 15 bases between them. The germline CDR1 and CDR2 sequences are SGHTA and FQGTGA. The CDR3 loop is CASSPGTDSGYTF. The CDR3 DNA reads as TGTGCCAGCAGCCCTGGGACGGACAGCGGCTACACCTTC.

The gene calls are TRBV4-1 and TRBJ1-5; D remains ambiguous. CDR1 is MGHRA, CDR2 YSYEKL, per germline. Deletions cut 4 bases from V and 0 bases from J, with 7 bases between. The CDR3 covers 14 residues. CDR3 in amino acids: CASSPHSSNQPQHF. As DNA, the CDR3 is TGCGCCAGCAGCCCCCACTCTAGCAATCAGCCCCAGCATTTT.

The CDR3 DNA sequence: TGTGCCAGCAGTTCGAGCACCGGGGAGCTGTTTTTT. It codes for CASSSSTGELFF. This chain links TRBV6-5 with TRBJ2-2; D gene unclear. The germline CDR1 and CDR2 sequences are MNHEY and SVGAGI. Deletions cut 4 bases from V and 4 bases from J, with 4 bases between. The CDR3 consists of 12 residues.

The chain recombines TRBV21-1 with TRBJ1-5. TRBV21-1 is assigned pseudogene status. CDR3 length: 16 residues. The CDR3 spells CASRVGVTLDDQPQHF. In DNA form, the CDR3 reads TGTGCCAGCAGGGTCGGGGTGACGCTGGATGATCAGCCCCAGCATTTT.

The chain combines TRBV6-2 or TRBV6-3 with TRBJ2-1, with D possibly matching TRBD2 (6 bases). This CDR3 has 14 residues. Deletions cut 0 bases from V and 9 bases from J, with 12 bases between. Germline V gene data show CDR1 as MNHEY and CDR2 as SVGEGT. This CDR3 reads CASSYSGGDFEQFF. DNA of the CDR3: TGTGCCAGCAGTTACTCGGGGGGTGATTTTGAGCAGTTCTTC.

The V and J genes are TRBV13 and TRBJ2-6; a possible D gene is TRBD1 (6 bases). Trimming removed 5 bases at V and 0 bases at J, with 17 bases between. Germline assignment: CDR1 PRHDT and CDR2 FYEKMQ (reference sequence). CDR3 length: 18 amino acids. The CDR3 DNA reads TGTGCCAGCAGCACCCGACAGGCAGTGAGCTCTGGGGCCAACGTCCTGACTTTC. Its protein product is CASSTRQAVSSGANVLTF.

The chain links TRBV18 to TRBJ2-7; D may be TRBD2 (5 bases). Germline V gene sequence: CDR1 KGHSH, CDR2 LQKENI. CDR3 length: 15 residues. The V end was cut by 3 bases, the J end by 3 bases, with 15 bases between. This CDR3 is CASSPWLGNDYEQYF. CDR3 DNA sequence: TGTGCCAGCTCACCCTGGCTCGGGAACGACTACGAGCAGTACTTC. Full variable domain (rest looked up from reference TRBV18 and TRBJ2-7): NAGVMQNPRHLVRRRGQEARLRCSPMKGHSHVYWYRQLPEEGLKFMVYLQKENIIDESGMPKERFSAEFPKEGPSILRIQQVVRGDSAAYFCASSPWLGNDYEQYFGPGTRLTVT.

The chain employs TRBV5-1 and TRBJ2-7; weak D call: TRBD2 (6 bases). This CDR3 has 15 residues. CDR1 SGHRS and CDR2 YFSETQ come from the germline V gene. The ends were cut back, 3 bases at V and 7 bases at J, with 20 bases in the middle. The CDR3 DNA is TGCGCCAGCAGCTGGGTCACCAAACCTGGGGGGGAGCAGTACTTC. The encoded protein is CASSWVTKPGGEQYF.

This chain connects TRBV4-1 to TRBJ2-2; TRBD1 might be the D (6 bases). Trimming pared 2 bases from V and 3 bases from J, leaving 10 bases between. From germline, CDR1 is MGHRA and CDR2 YSYEKL. This CDR3 is built from 15 residues. The CDR3 loop reads CASSQFNRDTGELFF. The DNA for the CDR3 is TGCGCCAGCAGCCAATTTAACAGGGACACCGGGGAGCTGTTTTTT.

CDR3 protein: CASSSGQTLGYTF. DNA for the CDR3: TGTGCCAGCAGCTCGGGACAGACGTTGGGCTACACCTTC. This chain connects TRBV11-2 to TRBJ1-2; 7 positions match TRBD1. CDR1 SGHAT and CDR2 FQNNGV come from the germline V gene. V shed 4 bases, J shed 8 bases, and the junction held 7 bases outside the gene matches. This CDR3 region has 13 residues.

The rearrangement links TRBV9 to TRBJ2-1, with 7 bases matching TRBD2. The CDR3 contains 17 residues. V was clipped by 5 bases and J by 5 bases; unmatched bases: 16. Looked up from germline, CDR1 is SGDLS and CDR2 is YYNGEE. CDR3 bases: TGTGCCAGCAGTAGACCCCCGGGGCGGGAGATCAACAATGAGCAGTTCTTC. Protein: CASSRPPGREINNEQFF. Using reference TRBV9 and TRBJ2-1 for the parts outside the CDR3, the full variable domain is DSGVTQTPKHLITATGQRVTLRCSPRSGDLSVYWYQQSLDQGLQFLIQYYNGEERAKGNILERFSAQQFPDLHSELNLSSLELGDSALYFCASSRPPGREINNEQFFGPGTRLTVL.

This clone was observed a few times. The V gene is TRBV7-9, the J gene TRBJ2-2, with D possibly being TRBD2 (5 bases). CDR3 length: 13 residues. Trimming cost V 5 bases and J 7 bases, with 11 bases left between them. Per the germline V gene, CDR1 is SEHNR and CDR2 is FQNEAQ (reference sequence). In DNA form, the CDR3 reads TGTGCCAGCAGCCAGGACTCACTCGGGGAGCTGTTTTTT. It encodes CASSQDSLGELFF. Together with reference TRBV7-9 and TRBJ2-2, the CDR3 gives the full variable domain: DTGVSQNPRHKITKRGQNVTFRCDPISEHNRLYWYRQTLGQGPEFLTYFQNEAQLEKSRLLSDRFSAERPKGSFSTLEIQRTEQGDSAMYLCASSQDSLGELFFGEGSRLTVL.

This clone has just one count. V is TRBV18 and J is TRBJ2-1, with 7 bases lining up with TRBD2. This CDR3 spans 14 amino acids. The trim removed 2 bases at V and 7 bases at J, leaving 5 bases unmatched. Germline values: CDR1 KGHSH, CDR2 LQKENI. The DNA for the CDR3 is TGTGCCAGCTCACCAGGCAATAGCGGGAATGAGCAGTTCTTC. Protein product: CASSPGNSGNEQFF.

CDR3 residues: CASSLGYQGRRAFF. CDR3 DNA sequence: TGTGCCAGCAGCTTAGGCTATCAAGGTCGGAGAGCTTTCTTT. This rearrangement joins TRBV11-2 to TRBJ1-1; D call uncertain. Germline assignment: CDR1 SGHAT and CDR2 FQNNGV. Trimming pared 1 base from V and 10 bases from J, leaving 16 bases between. The CDR3 is 14 residues long.

The chain uses TRBV29-1 and TRBJ2-7; the D gene is possibly TRBD1 (5 bases). CDR1 SQVTM and CDR2 ANQGSEA come from the germline V gene. The V and J ends lost 5 bases and 3 bases respectively, with 11 bases between them. This CDR3 has 12 residues. CDR3 bases: TGCAGCGTTTTACTTCAGGGCTACGAGCAGTACTTC. Translation gives CSVLLQGYEQYF.

V is TRBV5-1 and J is TRBJ2-7; D possibly corresponds to TRBD1 (5 bases). Germline V gene lookup returns CDR1 SGHRS and CDR2 YFSETQ. The germline V and J ends were trimmed by 2 bases and 6 bases, with 18 bases remaining between them. The CDR3 consists of 15 residues. The CDR3 nucleotides are TGCGCCAGCAGCTTAGATCAGGGCGGTATAGGCGAGCAGTACTTC. It specifies CASSLDQGGIGEQYF. The variable domain in full, with the rest retrieved from reference TRBV5-1 and TRBJ2-7, is KAGVTQTPRYLIKTRGQQVTLSCSPISGHRSVSWYQQTPGQGLQFLFEYFSETQRNKGNFPGRFSGRQFSNSRSEMNVSTLELGDSALYLCASSLDQGGIGEQYFGPGTRLTVT.

The chain is built from TRBV4-1 and TRBJ2-7, with D possibly matching TRBD1 (6 bases). This CDR3 has 15 residues. V was clipped by 1 base and J by 0 bases, with 10 bases between them. Looked up from germline, CDR1 is MGHRA and CDR2 is YSYEKL. The CDR3 nucleotides are TGCGCCAGCAGCCAAGCCCTGGACAGCTCCTACGAGCAGTACTTC. It specifies CASSQALDSSYEQYF.